This section outlines one T cell receptor (beta chain) sequence together with its context. Its antigen has not been determined. No per-base quality is available; no much larger clone lies one base away. These data are taken from a study of cytomegalovirus exposure and HLA in healthy donors (TCRdb year 2017). As for the study more broadly: In an earlier analysis of 450 to 750 of the donors, around 300 Gb of sequence data and roughly 100 million unique TCR beta sequences from about 179 million T cells were reported. About 310 gigabases of sequencing data and approximately 80 million unique TCR sequences were included in an early release covering roughly 600 HLA-typed donors. Of the roughly 400 genotyped donors, over 80% were placed in the genetic ancestry cluster associated with self-reported Caucasian donors. The study aimed to test whether signatures of past pathogen exposure could be identified by cataloging public T cell receptors. The T cell repertoires of about 700 subjects were profiled by immunosequencing and related to cytomegalovirus serostatus. Along with the approximately 700-subject first cohort, a separate validation cohort of over a hundred different subjects was used. The study combined high-throughput TCR immunosequencing, statistical association of individual TCRs with disease status, and machine learning to predict cytomegalovirus infection status. To study patterns of TCR occurrence, a later analysis re-analyzed previously published TCR beta repertoires from 550 to 800 donors and added high-resolution HLA genotyping. Rather than drawing on any new phenotypic data, the later analysis identified candidate immune exposures from TCR beta sequences and the way those sequences occurred across donors. An earlier analysis of 500 to 750 of the donors applied high-throughput TCR beta sequencing to assess whether each TCR beta V gene segment acted as functional or pseudogenic. Donor age, sex, ethnicity and CMV serostatus were compiled together with the repertoire data. A later genetic analysis used genome-wide SNP genotypes for 398 of the 666 donors, treating that subset as a discovery cohort. All discovery cohort repertoires had been generated using a single sequencing platform. HLA typing included class I and class II loci at four-digit resolution. Typing coverage differed by locus: A, B, C, DRB1 and DQB1 were typed in roughly 620-630 donors, DQA1 in 522, DPA1 in 600 to 610, and DPB1 in 400 to 490. Several DR-DQ haplotypes were handled as single units for association and clustering because linkage in the cohort was strong. On average, roughly 240,000 unique TCR beta nucleotide sequences were sequenced per donor among a few hundred genotyped donors of the cohort, with roughly 19% of those sequences being non-productive.

The cohort was made up of 666 healthy bone marrow donors. All cohort members were sampled while nominally healthy, although unrecorded immune exposures were likely present. The donor was CMV seropositive and belonged to the group of about 290 seropositive cohort members. Each donor provided a peripheral blood sample, and peripheral blood mononuclear cells were used for TCR beta sequencing. The Qiagen DNeasy Blood Extraction Kit was used to extract genomic DNA from the blood cell samples. Overall study results and their limits: Presence/absence analyses assumed roughly uniform sequencing depth across donors, an assumption that may not hold. In a later analysis, most CMV-associated TCR beta chains were found to appear HLA-restricted, with HLA associations seemingly driven largely by CMV exposure. Because some donors lacked HLA typing at each locus, the association tests relied only on the typed subset. A later analysis reported that several top co-occurrence clusters appeared linked to parvovirus B19, influenza, CMV and Epstein-Barr virus. Broadly in line with IMGT annotations, most TCR beta V segments showed up in productive rearrangements about 87% or about 30% of the time in an earlier analysis of several hundred of the donors. According to the authors, the approach could potentially be generalized to other disease states and immunological phenotypes. The cohort was sequenced for TCR beta chains only, and without alpha or paired-chain data the features that could be detected were limited. According to a later analysis, TCR association rates differed among HLA loci, with DRB1 alleles showing the most associated TCRs and HLA-C alleles showing the fewest. Some IMGT-functional V segments, including TRBV6-2 and TRBV6-3, could not be told apart with the 87-base-pair reads, so those segments were excluded. A cluster of highly shared sequence variants was judged likely to be a technical artifact of the sequencing pipeline. A later genetic analysis reported fewer N-insertions in productive TCRs among donors in an Asian-associated ancestry cluster than the roughly 690-donor mean. Most TCR sequences were seen in very few donors, while some public TCRs were found in many individuals. In a later analysis, HLA-associated TCR beta chains were found to be more clonally expanded and to have lower generation probabilities than equally common non-associated chains. A later genetic analysis associated a missense DCLRE1C variant with V-gene and J-gene trimming of TCR beta chains, and an independent cohort replicated the association. Assigning TCR associations to individual alleles was difficult when HLA alleles, especially DR and DQ, strongly co-occurred. Linkage disequilibrium might explain the correlated functional status among segregating V segments, but an unknown experimental factor could not be ruled out. The classifier was reported to diagnose cytomegalovirus status with high specificity and sensitivity in both the original and validation cohorts. A few of the identified cytomegalovirus-associated TCR beta chains were confirmed in vitro to be specific for cytomegalovirus antigens. The earlier analysis of a few hundred of the donors excluded over 15 rarely observed V segments, including chromosome 9 orphons, because counts were too low. At a false discovery rate of 0.05, a later analysis linked 16,951 TCR beta sequences to specific HLA alleles. A total of roughly 160 TCR beta chains were listed by the study as associated with cytomegalovirus. A further reported finding was that TCR beta sequences accurately predicted the HLA-A and HLA-B alleles for most subjects in the first cohort. The only immune exposure information available for the cohort was CMV serostatus.

The library was prepared using the immunoSEQ multiplex PCR assay. For the multiplex PCR, a mixture combining 60 forward primers for TCR Vbeta segments and 13 reverse primers for TCR Jbeta segments was used. The CDR3 region of rearranged TCR beta genes was amplified from genomic DNA with a multiplex PCR assay. The amplified TCR beta libraries were sequenced on the Illumina HiSeq System as 87-base-pair reads. Concerning the study's data processing: A later analysis counted 75 million to 100 million unique TCR beta chains across the 550 to 700 repertoires, and around 9.9 million of these chains were shared by at least two donors. To remove PCR and sequencing errors, raw reads were error-corrected and collapsed into unique sequences using a nearest-neighbor algorithm that merged closely related sequences. CDR3 sequences were aligned to IMGT reference sequences to assign V, D and J gene segments. For a sequence to be retained, a match of at least six nucleotides was required to both a V gene segment and a J gene segment. A rearrangement was called productive if the CDR3 had no stop codons and remained in frame with V and J, and every other rearrangement was called non-productive. Following IMGT convention, CDR3 was defined as the stretch from the second conserved V-encoded cysteine up to the conserved J-encoded phenylalanine. The earlier analysis of 587 of the donors excluded sequences that lacked an unambiguous match to a single V gene segment. An earlier analysis of roughly 590 of the donors called V segments functional above 56.7% productive rearrangements and segregating when the between-donor standard deviation exceeded 5%. To diagnose cytomegalovirus status from the catalog of TCR beta chain sequences, a statistical classification framework was built. V and J gene assignment, in a later analysis, came from comparing TCR nucleotide sequences with IMGT/GENE-DB human TR gene sequences. The TCRdist pipeline was used in a later analysis to assign CDR3 sequences and most-parsimonious VDJ recombination scenarios. A later analysis defined each TCR beta chain by its CDR3 amino acid sequence plus V-gene family, and excluded reads lacking a unique V-gene family. As a way to deal with suspected cross-contamination and a sequencing artifact, a later analysis dropped approximately 570 nucleotide sequences that were highly shared and had low generation probability. For each public chain, a later analysis derived a clonal expansion index from normalized ranks of inferred template counts within each repertoire. A later analysis computed generation probabilities with a VDJ recombination model fitted to out-of-frame rearrangements, and checked the results against IGoR. In a later analysis, TCR-TCR, TCR-HLA and TCR-CMV co-occurrence was scored with hypergeometric tests, and a repertoire-size bias correction was applied to TCR pairs. In a later analysis, false discovery rates were estimated by permuting HLA or CMV assignments 20 times. In a later analysis, co-occurring TCRs were grouped using DBSCAN, with TCRdist sequence similarity added in when clustering inside HLA-allele-positive subsets. Repertoires with fewer than 30,000 or more than 120,000 public chains, plus five repertoires with anomalous nucleotide sharing, were excluded from co-occurrence clustering. TCRdb carries this immuneACCESS record with in-frame sequences only. Its versions omit some clonotypes, under half of them owing to an unresolved V gene in the studies checked, with the rest unexplained. The V and J calls and clone size come from that table; D and trimming were worked out from the DNA. Counted in this sample were 100,000 to 150,000 clones; about 73% of them appeared once. Over 3.5% of the sample is in the top ten clones.

Relative to germline, V is 2 bases shorter and J is 2 bases shorter, with 15 bases between their ends. CDR1 MNHNS and CDR2 SASEGT are derived from the germline V gene. From cysteine to phenylalanine, the CDR3 is 16 amino acids long. CDR3 DNA only is kept here, 48 bases in frame from base 1. This sequence uses TRBV6-1 and TRBJ1-2, with the identity of the D gene unclear. Sequenced: PBMCs. The TCR was taken from a woman aged 50 to 60 in good health and CMV-seropositive. The bases are TGTGCCAGCAGTGAATATATGGGAGGCGCGAACTATGGCTACACCTTC. Translated, it gives CASSEYMGGANYGYTF.